One sample yielded the 27 T cell receptor beta chains listed below, sequenced in a study of T cells in tuberculosis. TCRdb's copy holds only in-frame clones and misses some; the assay was immunoSEQ multiplex PCR. Here the sample spans 35,000 to 40,000 clones, 90% to 95% being singletons. The sequenced sample consisted of PBMCs. These receptors originate from a donor aged 10-29 years with latent tuberculosis or without tuberculosis infection. Some clones in this sample may be carry-over from other donors' samples.

This clone came up a few times. J is TRBJ1-1 and V is TRBV6-5; no firm D call. Germline CDR1 and CDR2: MNHEY and SVGAGI. V was cut by 6 bases and J by 1 base, with 9 bases left in between. This CDR3 is 13 amino acids long. CDR3 region: CASRLHRNTEAFF. Here the CDR3 DNA reads TGTGCCAGCAGACTCCACAGGAACACTGAAGCTTTCTTT.

The gene calls are TRBV4-3 and TRBJ1-1; D gene uncertain. The germline CDR1 and CDR2 sequences are LGHNA and YSLEER. The germline V and J ends were trimmed by 7 bases and 0 bases, with 9 bases remaining between them. This CDR3 is 13 amino acids long. The CDR3 spells CASTRHLNTEAFF. The CDR3 bases are TGCGCCAGCACACGACACTTGAACACTGAAGCTTTCTTT.

The chain carries TRBV7-9 and TRBJ2-7; D is perhaps TRBD1 (5 bases). Per the germline V gene, CDR1 is SEHNR and CDR2 is FQNEAQ (reference sequence). The length of the CDR3 is 13 residues. V lost 4 bases to trimming and J lost 0 bases, with 7 bases between them. The CDR3 sequence: CASSSDNSYEQYF. The CDR3 nucleotides are TGTGCCAGCAGCTCGGACAACTCCTACGAGCAGTACTTC.

This chain connects TRBV5-1 to TRBJ1-1; 11 bases are shared with TRBD1. Trimming at V came to 4 bases and at J to 2 bases, leaving 7 bases not matched to a gene. This CDR3 contains 16 residues. Germline CDR1 reads SGHRS; CDR2 reads YFSETQ. CDR3 sequence: CASSLDRGLRNTEAFF. As DNA, the CDR3 is TGCGCCAGCAGCCTGGACAGGGGGCTAAGAAACACTGAAGCTTTCTTT.

The CDR3 loop reads CASSEFTGDQPQHF. Written as DNA, the CDR3 is TGTGCCAGCAGTGAGTTTACAGGGGATCAGCCCCAGCATTTT. V is TRBV2 and J is TRBJ1-5, with 7 nucleotides matching TRBD1. Germline assignment: CDR1 SNHLY and CDR2 FYNNEI. The ends lost 3 bases at V and 5 bases at J; junction bases unmatched: 4. There are 14 residues in the CDR3.

The chain recombines TRBV4-1 with TRBJ1-2; TRBD1 aligns across 8 bases. V was clipped by 4 bases and J by 6 bases; unmatched bases: 7. Germline V CDR1 and CDR2: MGHRA, YSYEKL. The CDR3 is 14 residues long. CDR3 sequence (DNA): TGCGCCAGCAGCCCCAGACAGGGGATGGATGGCTACACCTTC. Its translation is CASSPRQGMDGYTF.

This clone occurred once. The genes are TRBV6-5 and TRBJ1-4, with D tentatively TRBD1 (6 bases). In germline, CDR1 is MNHEY, CDR2 SVGAGI. The ends were cut back, 0 bases at V and 6 bases at J, with 8 bases in the middle. This CDR3 comprises 14 residues. CDR3 residues: CASSYSSGDEKLFF. The CDR3 region has the DNA TGTGCCAGCAGTTACTCTTCAGGGGATGAAAAACTGTTTTTT.

CDR3 sequence reads: CASSTSGQHGYTF. CDR3 sequence (DNA): TGTGCCAGCAGTACCTCTGGGCAGCATGGCTACACCTTC. The rearrangement uses TRBV6-5 and TRBJ1-2; D remains ambiguous. The V end lost 5 bases, the J end lost 6 bases, and 13 bases lay between the germline ends. In germline, CDR1 is MNHEY, CDR2 SVGAGI. The CDR3 has 13 amino acids.

This chain connects TRBV30 to TRBJ1-2; unclear D gene. Germline V gene lookup returns CDR1 GTSNPN and CDR2 SVGIG (reference sequence). Trimming pared 5 bases from V and 1 base from J, leaving 2 bases between. The CDR3 contains 10 residues. DNA of the CDR3: TGTGCCTGGCGTAACTATGGCTACACCTTC. Amino acids: CAWRNYGYTF.

The chain combines TRBV19 with TRBJ1-2; D might be TRBD1 (5 bases). From germline, CDR1 is LNHDA and CDR2 SQIVND (reference sequence). With 0 bases removed from V and 2 bases from J, the gap between germline ends came to 7 bases. The CDR3 has 14 amino acids. This CDR3 is CASSIEPGNYGYTF. As DNA, the CDR3 is TGTGCCAGTAGTATAGAACCAGGGAACTATGGCTACACCTTC. Full variable domain (remainder filled in from reference TRBV19 and TRBJ1-2): DGGITQSPKYLFRKEGQNVTLSCEQNLNHDAMYWYRQDPGQGLRLIYYSQIVNDFQKGDIAEGYSVSREKKESFPLTVTSAQKNPTAFYLCASSIEPGNYGYTFGSGTRLTVV.

The chain uses TRBV12-5 and TRBJ1-1, with D maybe TRBD1 (6 bases). There are 14 residues in the CDR3. V dropped 1 base and J dropped 5 bases, with 11 bases sitting between them. From germline, CDR1 is LGHNT and CDR2 FRNRAP. CDR3 sequence: CASGLGGLWTEAFF. CDR3 sequence (DNA): TGTGCTAGTGGTTTGGGGGGGCTTTGGACTGAAGCTTTCTTT.

This chain joins TRBV5-4 and TRBJ2-3, with TRBD1 matching over 7 bases. CDR3 size: 16 residues. Germline V gene data show CDR1 as SGHNT and CDR2 as YYREEE (reference sequence). V shed 0 bases and J 2 bases; nucleotides not matched to a gene: 6. Written as DNA, the CDR3 is TGTGCCAGCAGCTTGGCAGGGGGACGGAACACAGATACGCAGTATTTT. Protein product: CASSLAGGRNTDTQYF.

CDR3 residues: CASSLRQITDTQYF. CDR3 nucleotide sequence: TGTGCCAGCAGCTTGCGACAGATCACAGATACGCAGTATTTT. V is TRBV5-6 and J is TRBJ2-3, with a tentative D call TRBD1 (5 bases). Trimming pared 1 base from V and 2 bases from J, leaving 8 bases between. CDR3 length: 14 residues. Germline assignment: CDR1 SGHDT and CDR2 YYEEEE.

The chain carries TRBV30 and TRBJ1-2; TRBD1 might be the D (6 bases). The CDR3 has 16 residues. In germline, CDR1 is GTSNPN, CDR2 SVGIG (reference sequence). V lost 2 bases and J 0 bases, leaving 16 bases between the germline ends. Written as DNA, the CDR3 is TGTGCCTGGAGTTCCCGACAGGACCTTCCTAACTATGGCTACACCTTC. Residues: CAWSSRQDLPNYGYTF.

This chain joins TRBV19 and TRBJ1-5, with D possibly matching TRBD1 (6 bases). Trimming left V 4 bases short and J 3 bases short, with 13 bases between. The CDR3 is 15 amino acids. Per germline, CDR1 LNHDA and CDR2 SQIVND (reference sequence). CDR3 loop: CASSTRGGANQPQHF. The DNA for the CDR3 is TGTGCCAGTAGTACCCGCGGGGGCGCCAATCAGCCCCAGCATTTT.

This clone was seen once. The chain is built from TRBV29-1 and TRBJ2-3; a weak D match, TRBD2 (7 bases). V gave up 6 bases and J gave up 0 bases, with 13 bases separating them. The V gene's germline CDR1 is SQVTM and CDR2 ANQGSEA. The CDR3 is made up of 14 amino acids. The chain's CDR3 is CSVKGGASTDTQYF. The CDR3 DNA follows: TGCAGCGTCAAAGGGGGGGCTAGCACAGATACGCAGTATTTT.

The rearrangement uses TRBV19 and TRBJ1-1, with 8 bases identical to TRBD1. The junction had 9 bases not matched to a gene; V was cut back by 6 bases and J by 6 bases. Looked up from germline, CDR1 is LNHDA and CDR2 is SQIVND (reference sequence). The CDR3 is made up of 14 amino acids. The DNA of the CDR3 is TGTGCCAGTAGACGACCAGGGGGCGACGCTGAAGCTTTCTTT. Encoded protein: CASRRPGGDAEAFF.

The CDR3 DNA reads TGCGCCAGCAGCTTCGGGACTACCACCGGGGAGCTGTTTTTT. Translating gives CASSFGTTTGELFF. The V call is TRBV5-1, the J call TRBJ2-2; 7 nucleotides line up with TRBD2. V shed 2 bases, J shed 4 bases, and the junction held 2 bases outside the gene matches. This CDR3 has 14 residues. Germline V CDR1 and CDR2: SGHRS, YFSETQ.

The rearrangement links TRBV7-8 to TRBJ2-2; 15 positions agree with TRBD2. Germline CDR1 is SGHVS and CDR2 is FQNEAQ. The CDR3 extends over 19 amino acids. The junction had 9 bases not matched to a gene; V was cut back by 5 bases and J by 2 bases. The CDR3 sequence: CASSPRTSGGVVNTGELFF. CDR3 sequence (DNA): TGTGCCAGCAGCCCAAGGACTAGCGGGGGGGTGGTAAACACCGGGGAGCTGTTTTTT.

This clone was picked up one time. V and J are TRBV19 and TRBJ2-1; 10 nucleotides align to TRBD1. CDR1 LNHDA and CDR2 SQIVND come from the germline V gene (reference sequence). After removal of 9 bases from V and 5 bases from J, the junction contained 4 bases not matched to a gene. The length of the CDR3 is 13 residues. This chain's CDR3 is CASDRGLNNEQFF. Here the CDR3 DNA reads TGTGCCAGCGACAGGGGGCTAAACAATGAGCAGTTCTTC.

This clone was observed a handful of times. This chain uses TRBV19 with TRBJ2-1; D is undetermined. Deletions cut 5 bases from V and 6 bases from J, with 11 bases between. The germline V gene encodes CDR1 LNHDA and CDR2 SQIVND (reference sequence). The CDR3 loop spans 13 amino acids. The CDR3 here is CASSSDGLNEQFF. CDR3 in DNA: TGTGCCAGTAGTTCGGATGGGCTCAATGAGCAGTTCTTC.

This chain uses TRBV2 with TRBJ2-2, with unresolved D. This CDR3 comprises 14 residues. The germline V and J ends were trimmed by 4 bases and 4 bases, with 10 bases remaining between them. In germline, CDR1 is SNHLY, CDR2 FYNNEI. The CDR3 spells CASSVSFVTGELFF. The CDR3 DNA reads as TGTGCCAGCAGTGTTAGCTTTGTCACCGGGGAGCTGTTTTTT.

The rearrangement joins TRBV27 to TRBJ1-5, with D uncertain. The CDR3 is made up of 15 amino acids. CDR1 is MNHEY, CDR2 SMNVEV, per germline (reference sequence). V lost 5 bases and J 3 bases, leaving 14 bases between the germline ends. CDR3 amino acids: CASSLVVGNNQPQHF. The CDR3 DNA reads TGTGCCAGCAGTCTCGTGGTGGGCAACAATCAGCCCCAGCATTTT.

This clone has just a few counts. This rearrangement joins TRBV5-5 to TRBJ1-2, with D tentatively TRBD1 (6 bases). The ends were cut back, 2 bases at V and 2 bases at J, with 16 bases in the middle. The length of the CDR3 is 16 residues. Germline CDR1 reads SGHKS; CDR2 reads YYEKEE (reference sequence). The CDR3 nucleotides read TGTGCCAGCAGCTTTAAGCAGGGGCGCGACAACTATGGCTACACCTTC. Encoded protein: CASSFKQGRDNYGYTF. Looking up the rest from reference TRBV5-5 and TRBJ1-2 gives the full variable domain: DAGVTQSPTHLIKTRGQQVTLRCSPISGHKSVSWYQQVLGQGPQFIFQYYEKEERGRGNFPDRFSARQFPNYSSELNVNALLLGDSALYLCASSFKQGRDNYGYTFGSGTRLTVV.

The CDR3 nucleotides are TGTGCCAGCAGCTCAGACTCTGAGCAGTTCTTC. Protein product: CASSSDSEQFF. The chain joins TRBV9 to TRBJ2-1; D remains ambiguous. The CDR3 is 11 amino acids. Trimming took off 4 bases at V and 9 bases at J, with 8 bases between the two ends. The germline V gene encodes CDR1 SGDLS and CDR2 YYNGEE.

The V gene is TRBV5-1, the J gene TRBJ2-3; perhaps TRBD1 as D (6 bases). Germline CDR1 and CDR2: SGHRS and YFSETQ. The CDR3 has 15 amino acids. V shed 1 base and J shed 4 bases, with 13 bases lying between them. This CDR3 is CASSLTGTSSDTQYF. The CDR3 DNA reads TGCGCCAGCAGCTTGACAGGGACCTCGTCAGATACGCAGTATTTT.

This clone has just one count. V and J are TRBV6-6 and TRBJ1-5; no clear D. The CDR3 totals 14 residues. The germline CDR1 and CDR2 sequences are MNHNY and SVGAGI (reference sequence). With 6 bases removed from V and 3 bases from J, the gap between germline ends came to 12 bases. CDR3 region: CASRGSFHNQPQHF. The CDR3 DNA is TGTGCCAGCAGGGGGAGTTTTCACAATCAGCCCCAGCATTTT.